This TCR beta chain was sequenced for a study of T cell responses to AZD1222 COVID-19 vaccine. General study results and limits: Among vaccine-associated CD4 TCRs, coverage spanned spike, with dominance at 160-218 and 743-854. Donors were chiefly white British, with a greater number of females, and clonal diversity was perhaps underestimated. A reported finding is that nearly half of spike-specific TCRs target unmutated variant regions.

Worth noting for this clone: Its antigen is unidentified. Other DNA variants within this sample encode the same CDR3.

Trimming pared 1 base from V and 6 bases from J, leaving 4 bases between. The CDR3 totals 12 residues. The method was immunoSEQ multiplex PCR; TCRdb's version includes in-frame clones alone and lacks a portion of them. The data include about 140,000 clones; the top ten clones carry 2% to 2.5%. The chain couples TRBV12-3 or TRBV12-4 to TRBJ1-5, with D hard to call. The sample was peripheral blood. The clonotype comes from an adult in good health. CDR3 in amino acids: CASSLGGQPQHF. In nucleotides, the CDR3 is TGTGCCAGCAGTTTAGGGGGTCAGCCCCAGCATTTT.